This is a list of T cell receptor beta chains from one sample in a study of T cell changes during pregnancy in multiple sclerosis. Profiling relied on immunoSEQ multiplex PCR, and the TCRdb table lists in-frame clones only, not all of them. Counted here are about 18,000 clones, roughly 91% occurring once; the ten biggest clones make up 1.3%. Sequencing used CD4+ T cells from peripheral blood mononuclear cells, obtained in the first trimester of pregnancy. The receptors come from a female donor in good health, enrolled as a control in a pregnancy study. Both conserved end residues are part of each CDR3. A D gene is named only where the DNA matches it firmly. Clone size is not always given. Where it is, it says once, few, many or a class for expanded clones.

TRBJ1-1	-	TRBV6-6	-	TGTGCCAGCAGCGATGACAAGGGACACATGAACACTGAAGCTTTCTTT	CASSDDKGHMNTEAFF
TRBJ1-4	-	TRBV5-1	-	TGCGCCAGCAGCTTTCAAGGGGAAACTAATGAAAAACTGTTTTTT	CASSFQGETNEKLFF
TRBJ1-2	TRBD1	TRBV6-4	-	TGTGCCAGCAGTGACTCGGGGACAGGGTATGGCTACACCTTC	CASSDSGTGYGYTF
TRBJ2-2	TRBD2	TRBV7-9	-	TGTGCCAGCAGCCCCATTCTAGCGGGGAACACCGGGGAGCTGTTTTTT	CASSPILAGNTGELFF
TRBJ2-5	TRBD1	TRBV5-1	-	TGCGCCAGCAGCTTGGGGGACAGCGCTTTCCAAGAGACCCAGTACTTC	CASSLGDSAFQETQYF
TRBJ2-2	TRBD2	TRBV4-1	once	TGCGCCAGCAGCCAAGTTCTAGCGGGCGTGGAGCTGTTTTTT	CASSQVLAGVELFF
TRBJ2-2	TRBD2	TRBV25-1	-	TGTGCCACGGCCCCGGGACTAGCTAACACCGGGGAGCTGTTTTTT	CATAPGLANTGELFF
TRBJ1-1	TRBD1	TRBV19	-	TGTGCCAGTAGTATTCGTGGACAGGGGACTGAAGCTTTCTTT	CASSIRGQGTEAFF
TRBJ2-7	TRBD1	TRBV5-1	-	TGCGCCAGCAGCTCGACGGACAGGGGGTGGAACGAGCAGTACTTC	CASSSTDRGWNEQYF
TRBJ2-3	-	TRBV12-5	-	TGTGCTAGTGGGGAAGCGGTGCCTAGCACAGATACGCAGTATTTT	CASGEAVPSTDTQYF
TRBJ1-6	-	TRBV27	-	TGTGCCAGCACCATGACCGGGGTCTATAATTCACCCCTCCACTTT	CASTMTGVYNSPLHF
TRBJ2-1	-	TRBV18	-	TGTGCCAGCTCACCGGAGATCTACAATGAGCAGTTCTTC	CASSPEIYNEQFF
TRBJ2-1	-	TRBV27	-	TGTGCCAGCAGTTCGGAGCGAGGGAGCTCCTACAATGAGCAGTTCTTC	CASSSERGSSYNEQFF
TRBJ1-1	-	TRBV5-8	-	TGTGCCAGCAGCCTCCGGTCGGGGTTGAACACTGAAGCTTTCTTT	CASSLRSGLNTEAFF
TRBJ2-7	-	TRBV27	-	TGTGCCAGCAGTTTTGCGGCGGGGAGCGAGCAGTACTTC	CASSFAAGSEQYF
TRBJ1-2	-	TRBV5-4	once	TGTGCCAGCAGCCTGCAGGGGCACTATGGCTACACCTTC	CASSLQGHYGYTF
TRBJ1-4	-	TRBV27	-	TGTGCCAGCAGTTCCGAACAGGGCGGATTGGAAAAACTGTTTTTT	CASSSEQGGLEKLFF
TRBJ2-3	TRBD2	TRBV5-1	-	TGCGCCAGCAGCCCGGGACTAGCGGGGGGGATCACAGATACGCAGTATTTT	CASSPGLAGGITDTQYF
TRBJ2-1	TRBD2	TRBV11-3	-	TGTGCCAGCAGCCCCGGGACTAGCTCCTACAATGAGCAGTTCTTC	CASSPGTSSYNEQFF
TRBJ1-1	TRBD1	TRBV28	-	TGTGCCAGCAGTTTACCCTCGGGACAGGGTCGTGAAGCTTTCTTT	CASSLPSGQGREAFF
TRBJ2-1	TRBD2	TRBV23-1	-	TGCGCCAGCAGTCAGGCTAGCGGACCCTACAATGAGCAGTTCTTC	CASSQASGPYNEQFF
TRBJ2-1	TRBD2	TRBV6-1	-	TGTGCCAGCAACCCTAGCGGGAGGGCCGGTGAGCAGTTCTTC	CASNPSGRAGEQFF
TRBJ1-1	-	TRBV7-9	-	TGTGCCAGCAGCTTAAGTGGCACTCGGGGCACTGAAGCTTTCTTT	CASSLSGTRGTEAFF
TRBJ2-3	-	TRBV7-8	-	TGTGCCAGCAGCTTAGTCCCTCCAGATACGCAGTATTTT	CASSLVPPDTQYF
TRBJ2-1	TRBD2	TRBV6-1	-	TGTGCCAGCAGTCCCGGGGGGTACACTGGCAATGAGCAGTTCTTC	CASSPGGYTGNEQFF
TRBJ1-3	-	TRBV6-1	-	TGTGCCAGCAGTGAATTTGTCACCTCGAGCTCTGGAAACACCATATATTTT	CASSEFVTSSSGNTIYF
TRBJ2-7	TRBD1	TRBV10-3	-	TGTGCCACGCGAGGACAGGGGACCTTCTACGAGCAGTACTTC	CATRGQGTFYEQYF
TRBJ2-1	-	TRBV6-6	-	TGTGCCAGCAGTTACGGAGTGGTCGGGGGAGGTGAGCAGTTCTTC	CASSYGVVGGGEQFF
TRBJ2-7	-	TRBV29-1	-	TGCAGCGTTGGGAGGCAGGGGAACTACGAGCAGTACTTC	CSVGRQGNYEQYF
TRBJ2-2	TRBD2	TRBV2	-	TGTGCCAGCTCCAGGGTCAGCGGGAGGGCCTTCGGGGAGCTGTTTTTT	CASSRVSGRAFGELFF
TRBJ1-1	-	TRBV6-5	-	TGTGCCAGCGGCCGGATAAACAGAGAGGCTTTCTTT	CASGRINREAFF
TRBJ2-7	TRBD2	TRBV7-9	-	TGTGCCAGCAGCCAAACTAGCGGGTGGGACTACGAGCAGTACTTC	CASSQTSGWDYEQYF
TRBJ2-7	-	TRBV7-2	-	TGTGCCAGCAGCTTATTGTCGACAGCCTACGAGCAGTACTTC	CASSLLSTAYEQYF
TRBJ1-1	-	TRBV7-2	-	TGTGCCAGCAGCCCCGGACACGGGAACACTGAAGCTTTCTTT	CASSPGHGNTEAFF
TRBJ2-5	TRBD2	TRBV19	-	TGTGCCAGTAGTATCCCACGACTAGCGGGGGGGCAAGAGACCCAGTACTTC	CASSIPRLAGGQETQYF
TRBJ2-1	TRBD2	TRBV7-9	-	TGTGCCAGCAGCTTAGGCGGGACTAGCGGGAACAATGAGCAGTTCTTC	CASSLGGTSGNNEQFF
TRBJ2-1	TRBD2	TRBV2	few	TGTGCCAGCATAGATAGCGGGACTGGGATTGAGCAGTTCTTC	CASIDSGTGIEQFF
TRBJ2-1	-	TRBV21-1	-	TGTGCCAGCACCTTACCTGGCGGCGGGGCGAGCTCCTACAATGAGCAGTTCTTC	CASTLPGGGASSYNEQFF
TRBJ1-2	-	TRBV27	-	TGTGCCAGCAGTTTGAACAGGGCCTATGGCTACACCTTC	CASSLNRAYGYTF
TRBJ2-7	-	TRBV30	-	TGTGCCTGGATCCGAGACTACGAGCAGTACTTC	CAWIRDYEQYF
TRBJ2-1	TRBD2	TRBV2	-	TGTGCCAGCAGTACCCGTCGGGGACTAGCGGGGGGGACCCCTTCCTACAATGAGCAGTTCTTC	CASSTRRGLAGGTPSYNEQFF
TRBJ1-1	TRBD1	TRBV5-1	-	TGCGCCAGCAGCTTGGCCGCGGGACAGATGAACACTGAAGCTTTCTTT	CASSLAAGQMNTEAFF
TRBJ2-6	TRBD2	TRBV11-2	-	TGTGCCAGCAGCTCGACTAGCGGGAGAGCTGGGGCCAACGTCCTGACTTTC	CASSSTSGRAGANVLTF
TRBJ1-2	-	TRBV16	-	TGTGCCAGCAGCCAAAATCCCCTAATTGTTAGGGGTGTAGGCTACACCTTC	CASSQNPLIVRGVGYTF
TRBJ2-1	TRBD1	TRBV29-1	-	TGCAGCGTCGAGAACCGGGACAGGGGCCGTGATGAGCAGTTCTTC	CSVENRDRGRDEQFF
TRBJ2-2	TRBD2	TRBV6-1	-	TGTGCCAGCAGTGGGGGGACTAGCGGGAGGGCCGACGGGGAGCTGTTTTTT	CASSGGTSGRADGELFF
TRBJ2-2	TRBD2	TRBV5-1	-	TGCGCCAGCAGCTTTAGCGGGAGAAACACCGGGGAGCTGTTTTTT	CASSFSGRNTGELFF
TRBJ1-4	TRBD1	TRBV11-2	-	TGTGCCAGCAGCACAGGGGTGAATGAAAAACTGTTTTTT	CASSTGVNEKLFF
TRBJ1-4	-	TRBV30	-	TGTGCCTGGAGTCGGAGGCCTACGGCGGAAGGAAAACTGTTTTTT	CAWSRRPTAEGKLFF
TRBJ2-3	-	TRBV14	-	TGTGCCAGCAGCCCTTGGTCGAGGGCGACAGATACGCAGTATTTT	CASSPWSRATDTQYF
TRBJ2-2	-	TRBV18	-	TGTGCCAGCTCACTAAACGGGGAGCTGTTTTTT	CASSLNGELFF